The table lists the clone carrying this T cell receptor (beta chain) with many counts. Its antigen remains unknown. This record comes from a study of CD8 T cells in ankylosing spondylitis. This CDR3 is 16 amino acids long. The germline gives CDR1 SGDLS, CDR2 YYNGEE. Unmatched junction bases numbered 7, after V lost 1 base and J lost 2 bases. Findings and limits, study-wide: The study identified a TCR beta motif of under ten highly homologous variants that appeared characteristic of ankylosing spondylitis blood.

Each CDR3 protein is one row after TCRdb ran MiXCR on the 5' RACE reads. The sample contains more than 7,500 distinct CDR3 sequences, roughly 3.9% of which appear only once. The rearrangement joins TRBV9 to TRBJ2-5; 8 bases map to TRBD1. The clonotype was recovered from a female donor with ankylosing spondylitis or in good health (not recorded which). Sequencing was done on a sample of blood, either unsorted or a sorted T cell fraction (not recorded which). The chain's CDR3 is CASSVTDRGHQETQYF. CDR3 coding DNA: TGTGCCAGCAGCGTAACCGACAGGGGCCATCAAGAGACCCAGTACTTC. Combining the CDR3 with reference TRBV9 and TRBJ2-5 gives the whole variable domain DSGVTQTPKHLITATGQRVTLRCSPRSGDLSVYWYQQSLDQGLQFLIQYYNGEERAKGNILERFSAQQFPDLHSELNLSSLELGDSALYFCASSVTDRGHQETQYFGPGTRLLVL.